This TCR beta chain was recovered during a study of cytomegalovirus exposure and HLA in healthy donors. Study-level points and caveats: Looking again later, the authors saw that most CMV-associated TCR beta chains seemed HLA-restricted.

As to this clone: Its antigen is not identified.

Use of 60 Vbeta and 13 Jbeta primers characterized the PCR. Generated by immunoSEQ multiplex PCR, the TCRdb table keeps only in-frame clones and is missing some. Of 150,000 to 200,000 clones in the sample, about 80% were seen once. This clonotype originated in a woman aged 40 to 55 in good health and CMV-seronegative. What was sequenced was PBMCs.

The CDR3 is CASWGPTPSDEQFF. The CDR3, as DNA: TGTGCCAGCTGGGGGCCTACCCCGTCAGATGAGCAGTTCTTC. V usage is TRBV2 and J usage is TRBJ2-1; D may be TRBD1 (6 bases). The CDR3 has 14 amino acids. Between the trimmed V and J ends, which lost 8 bases and 8 bases, there was a span of 19 bases. Germline V gene data show CDR1 as SNHLY and CDR2 as FYNNEI.